Described below is a single T cell receptor (beta chain) sequence and its context. This clonotype was observed at least ten times. Its antigen remains undetermined. There are no base qualities to consult, and no much larger clone falls within one base. This entry comes from a study of T cells in Graves' hyperthyroidism and ophthalmopathy (dated by TCRdb to between 2018 and 2021). Regarding the complete study: Peripheral blood samples were taken at initial diagnosis, before any treatment was given. To identify TCR V-J signatures that set the groups apart, the researchers used a discovery cohort of roughly 100 patients, made up of 40 to 45 with Graves' ophthalmopathy and about 60 with stable Graves' hyperthyroidism. Prospective prediction of ophthalmopathy was tested in an independent validation cohort consisting of 18 hyperthyroidism patients and around 16 patients who later progressed to ophthalmopathy. The roughly 90 discovery patients were divided at random into training and test sets in a 7:3 ratio. Thyroid tissue and blood T-cell repertoires from six Graves' hyperthyroidism patients were also compared in the study. Following sampling, methimazole starting at 30 mg daily was given to hyperthyroidism patients, and high-dose intravenous methylprednisolone was given to ophthalmopathy patients. The paper describes TCR Vbeta CDR3 sequencing of about 140 peripheral blood samples, made up of 40 to 45 ophthalmopathy patients, 70 to 80 hyperthyroidism patients and 17 progressor patients. The paper's findings and limits, for the study overall: In validation, the model predicted progression to ophthalmopathy with approximately 71% sensitivity and 72% to 85% specificity, a median of approximately 6.7 months before onset. Most expanded thyroid clonotypes (frequency above 0.001) were also detected in blood, suggesting blood repertoires may reflect thyroid immune responses. Sample size was not statistically predetermined, and blinding of investigators to group allocation was not performed. In cross-validation, a model built on a 13 V-J signature told ophthalmopathy apart from stable hyperthyroidism with approximately 90% sensitivity and about 81% specificity, and in testing the same model reached 80%/75%.

The V end loses 1 base and the J end loses 7 bases, and a stretch of 7 bases separates them. From cysteine to phenylalanine, the CDR3 is 12 amino acids long. The CDR3 DNA has 36 bases and is translated from base 1. CDR1 SGHAT and CDR2 FQNNGV were looked up in the germline V gene. Graves' hyperthyroidism was defined as stable when no progression to ophthalmopathy occurred over 18 months of follow-up. Hyperthyroidism patients were newly diagnosed, with disease duration under 2 months, and aged 18 to 65 years. Patients with uncontrolled infections, other autoimmune diseases, pregnancy or lactation were excluded. Diagnoses were based on clinical symptoms, serum thyroxine and TRAb, thyroid ultrasound and orbital computed tomography. Ficoll-Paque density gradient centrifugation was used to isolate PBMCs from about 10 ml of fresh peripheral blood. Total RNA was extracted with Trizol reagent, and quality was checked on an Agilent 2100 Bioanalyzer.

TCR beta CDR3 regions were amplified from RNA transcripts. A first-round RT-PCR of the TCR CDR3 used the HTBI primer set with the Qiagen OneStep RT-PCR kit. Libraries were constructed in a second round of multiplex PCR, after which size selection and purification were performed. The libraries were sequenced on an Illumina HiSeq2000 using paired-end 100 bp reads. From the authors' description of their analysis: SOAPnuke was used to process the raw data, with reads discarded if the reads contained adapters or uncalled bases, had a mean Phred below 15, or lacked an exact constant-primer or identifier match. COPE v1.2.5 was used to merge the high-quality paired reads, and each unique nucleotide sequence was defined as a clonotype. MiTCR v1.1 was used to align the clonotypes against IMGT TRBV, TRBD and TRBJ reference segments. Analysis was restricted to V-J combinations with a frequency above 0.0001, which covered about 99% of repertoires. A TCS score was defined as the ratio of F50 (clonal expansion) to E x V (chaos), with BLOSUM62-based TCRdist applied between CDR3 peptides within each V-J. Welch's t-statistics and random forest reduced around 520 V-J features to roughly 13, which were used in a naive Bayes classifier (R e1071). TCRdb took the public reads, trimmed them with fastp at Q25, ran MiXCR for clone calling and kept in-frame beta chains. Each entry merges the rows of one CDR3 protein and shows their most common DNA and genes. The V and J calls come from TCRdb's annotation, not from the publication. The sample table records some 760,000 distinct CDR3 sequences; 13% to 15% of these occur just once. The leading ten clones occupy roughly 10% of the sample.

Sequenced sample: blood. The TCR sequence derives from a woman aged 18-35 years with Graves' hyperthyroidism. The rearrangement combines TRBV11-2 with TRBJ1-2, with no confident D gene call. Here is the DNA: TGTGCCAGCAGCTTAGGACAACGTGGCTACACCTTC. It is translated as CASSLGQRGYTF.